This T cell receptor (beta chain) was documented in a study of shared clonotypes between healthy human individuals. Study conclusions and caveats: Limitation of the genetic and exposure-history diversity represented came from the few donors.

CDR3 size: 13 residues. The germline V gene encodes CDR1 KGHSH and CDR2 LQKENI. On this clone itself: Its target is unknown. The junction departs from germline at one end; a sequencing error may be responsible.

The authors sequenced unsorted PBMC DNA on ten immunoSEQ deep assay plates. In the authors' methods: Junction-only immunoSEQ data arrived without quality scores, meaning filtering differed. The protocol was immunoSEQ multiplex PCR, while the TCRdb copy is restricted to in-frame clones and leaves out a portion. The DNA was the basis for D and trimming; V, J and clone size are from that table. In the table there are about half a million clones, about 72% of which are singletons. Recent vaccinations or acute infections were absent in the healthy HIV-negative adult donors. The clonotype originates from a woman aged 40 to 55 in good health. Some clones in this sample may be carry-over from other donors' samples. The sequenced material came from PBMCs. The chain is built from TRBV18 and TRBJ2-7; 11 nucleotides line up with TRBD2. CDR3 loop: CASSPLSGRAWSF. The CDR3 DNA reads TGTGCCAGCTCACCACTTAGCGGGAGGGCTTGGAGTTTC.